The source of this TCR beta chain is a study of CXCR3-negative and CXCR3-positive naive CD8 T cells (dated by TCRdb to between 2018 and 2021). As for the study more broadly: About 135 million TRB reads were obtained in total, roughly 1.5 +/- 0.3 million reads per library. Diversity and physicochemical repertoire analyses covered around 10 donors pooled from two independent experiments. For the TRBV-TRBJ cluster analysis, the naive subsets came from 5 donors, while the memory cells came from 3 donors. Findings and caveats that apply to the study as a whole: Compared with CXCR3-negative naive cells, CXCR3-positive naive cells had TRB CDR3s with higher hydrophobicity (lower Kidera factor 4), lower energy, and higher strength and volume indices. Repertoire diversity was comparably high in both naive subsets but much lower in memory CD8+ T cells. Naive CXCR3-negative and CXCR3-positive cells from the same donor showed similar TRBV-TRBJ usage, whereas memory cells showed distinct patterns. Surface CD5, linked to self-reactivity in mice, was comparable between naive subsets; TCR interaction strength was therefore also inferred from TRB CDR3 physicochemical properties. Freshly isolated PBMCs were used for most assays because CXCR3 expression partially decreased after cryopreservation.

For each CD8+ T cell subset, flow sorting was done in triplicate, and roughly 320,000 cells per subset went directly into RLT lysis buffer. Naive CD8+ T cells were defined stringently as CD45RO-CCR7+CD27+CD95- to exclude memory contaminants. Peripheral blood mononuclear cells were isolated from buffy coats using standard density gradient centrifugation. A FACSAria III was used to flow-sort naive CD8+ T cells into CXCR3-negative and CXCR3-positive populations. Total RNA was extracted from sorted cells with an RNeasy Mini Kit. Points on this clonotype: Its antigen remains unidentified.

The CDR3 goes from the cysteine to the phenylalanine over 15 residues. No DNA appears here. The germline V gene sets CDR1 to LGHNA and CDR2 to YNFKEQ. Sequencing was performed on a NextSeq 550. The Human TCR Profiling Kit (MiLaboratory) was used to make UMI-labeled 5' RACE TRB cDNA libraries. The full amount of extracted RNA was used for cDNA synthesis, and the full amount of resulting cDNA was used for PCR amplification. The libraries were made side by side, with each library going through the same number of PCR cycles. The published analysis was carried out like this. With a minimum of two reads required per UMI, MIGEC and MiXCR pulled out about 50,000 +/- 9,200 unique UMI-labeled TRB cDNA molecules from each library. On average, approximately 40,000 +/- 10,000 functional in-frame TRB CDR3 nucleotide clonotypes lacking stop codons were found per library. Diversity metrics, including normalized Shannon-Wiener and Chao1, were computed in VDJtools after downsampling to 5000 UMI-labeled TRB molecules per sample. For the central five CDR3 residues, VDJtools calculated physicochemical properties weighted by clonotype size, namely interaction energy, strength, volume and Kidera factor 4. One entry per CDR3 protein sequence results from the TCRdb reprocessing of the reads, with DNA left out. These V and J calls are TCRdb output, not the study's own analysis. The sample table gives more than 65,000 distinct CDR3 sequences. Roughly 1.5% of the sample is in the top ten clones.

This sequence originates from a human donor in good health. Some clones in this sample may be carry-over from other donors' samples. The sequenced material came from naive CXCR3- CD8+ T cells from blood. In light of the paper, this sample's cell subset or site label describes: CD45RO-CCR7+CD27+CD95- naive CD8+ T cells lacking CXCR3 (TNR3-). Recombination joined TRBV4-2 with TRBJ1-5; the TCRdb call, TRBD1, lacks DNA for checking. The CDR3 here reads CASSQERPLNQPQHF.